Following are 16 T cell receptor beta chains from one sample sequenced in a study of cytomegalovirus exposure and HLA in healthy donors. The PCR employed 60 Vbeta primers together with 13 Jbeta primers. The data were produced by immunoSEQ multiplex PCR, yet TCRdb's version contains in-frame clones alone and is incomplete. The repertoire holds 150,000 to 200,000 clones, with about four fifths as singletons. Specimen: PBMCs. Receptors were obtained from a man aged 50 or older in good health and CMV-seropositive.

J is TRBJ2-1 and V is TRBV27; a weak D match, TRBD2 (6 bases). Germline assignment: CDR1 MNHEY and CDR2 SMNVEV (reference sequence). The CDR3 loop spans 15 amino acids. V lost 3 bases and J 0 bases, leaving 9 bases between the germline ends. CDR3 residues: CASSFVGSSYNEQFF. CDR3 nucleotide sequence: TGTGCCAGCAGTTTCGTCGGGAGCTCCTACAATGAGCAGTTCTTC.

The rearrangement uses TRBV5-1 and TRBJ2-6; 11 bases are a match to TRBD1. With 6 bases clipped from V and 2 bases from J, the junction kept 7 bases outside the gene matches. Looked up from germline, CDR1 is SGHRS and CDR2 is YFSETQ. The length of the CDR3 is 17 residues. CDR3 region: CASNGQGARPGANVLTF. CDR3 in DNA: TGCGCCAGCAACGGACAGGGGGCGCGTCCTGGGGCCAACGTCCTGACTTTC.

V usage is TRBV4-1 and J usage is TRBJ1-2, with D tentatively TRBD1 (5 bases). Trimming removed 3 bases from V and 1 base from J, with 12 bases in between. The CDR3 is made up of 15 amino acids. Germline V lookup: CDR1 MGHRA, CDR2 YSYEKL. In nucleotides, the CDR3 is TGCGCCAGCAGCCAGGATTCCAGGGTTAACTATGGCTACACCTTC. Protein product: CASSQDSRVNYGYTF.

This clone was recorded once. The chain uses TRBV28 and TRBJ1-2, with 8 bases that match TRBD1. The CDR3 consists of 13 residues. Germline loops: CDR1 MDHEN, CDR2 SYDVKM. The V gene end was trimmed by 2 bases and the J gene end by 6 bases; junction bases not matched to a gene: 2. CDR3 protein: CASSLQGAHGYTF. CDR3 coding DNA: TGTGCCAGCAGTTTACAGGGGGCGCATGGCTACACCTTC.

The chain recombines TRBV6-1 with TRBJ2-7; D may be TRBD1 (5 bases). The germline CDR1 and CDR2 sequences are MNHNS and SASEGT. Trimming shortened V by 1 base and J by 7 bases, and 11 bases separated the two germline ends. CDR3 length: 13 amino acids. The CDR3 loop reads CASSEVRVREQYF. CDR3 sequence (DNA): TGTGCCAGCAGTGAAGTCAGGGTGAGGGAGCAGTACTTC.

V gene TRBV6-5 combines with J gene TRBJ1-5; 10 bases agree with TRBD1. Germline V gene sequence: CDR1 MNHEY, CDR2 SVGAGI. CDR3 size: 14 residues. Unmatched junction bases numbered 4, after V lost 5 bases and J lost 6 bases. CDR3 in amino acids: CASSGQGGGQPQHF. CDR3 DNA: TGTGCCAGCAGTGGACAGGGGGGAGGTCAGCCCCAGCATTTT.

The rearrangement links TRBV5-1 to TRBJ2-7; 10 nucleotides line up with TRBD1. Germline V gene lookup returns CDR1 SGHRS and CDR2 YFSETQ. The CDR3 consists of 17 residues. J was trimmed by 6 bases and V by 4 bases; bases with no gene match: 16. Here the CDR3 reads CASSRTPGQGMVGEQYF. DNA for the CDR3: TGCGCCAGCAGCCGGACCCCGGGACAGGGGATGGTAGGCGAGCAGTACTTC.

This sequence joins TRBV2 and TRBJ1-1; tentative D call: TRBD1 (5 bases). V lost 6 bases and J 3 bases, leaving 8 bases between the germline ends. The CDR3 is made up of 12 amino acids. Looked up from germline, CDR1 is SNHLY and CDR2 is FYNNEI. CDR3 DNA: TGTGCCAGCAGGACAGACGACACTGAAGCTTTCTTT. This encodes CASRTDDTEAFF.

This clone was counted only a few times. The chain carries TRBV6-5 and TRBJ1-5; tentatively, D is TRBD1 (6 bases). The CDR3 is 14 amino acids. Germline values: CDR1 MNHEY, CDR2 SVGAGI. Between the trimmed V and J ends, which lost 5 bases and 0 bases, there was a span of 8 bases. The CDR3 DNA is TGTGCCAGCAGTCGGGACATTAGCAATCAGCCCCAGCATTTT. Encoded protein: CASSRDISNQPQHF.

Only a few counts were recorded for this clone. The V and J genes are TRBV28 and TRBJ1-1; no clear D. The CDR3 spans 13 residues. With 3 bases removed from V and 1 base from J, the gap between germline ends came to 6 bases. Germline V CDR1 and CDR2: MDHEN, SYDVKM. CDR3 bases: TGTGCCAGCAGTTTCACACAGAACACTGAAGCTTTCTTT. Encoded protein: CASSFTQNTEAFF.

V gene TRBV27 combines with J gene TRBJ2-3; 15 bases map to TRBD2. The CDR3 is made up of 15 amino acids. V lost 2 bases and J lost 7; bases outside the gene matches: 1. Germline CDR1 is MNHEY and CDR2 is SMNVEV (reference sequence). CDR3 sequence (DNA): TGTGCCAGCAGTTTAGGGACTAGCGGGGGGTATACGCAGTATTTT. Translated, it gives CASSLGTSGGYTQYF.

Details on this clone: The junction and the germline gene differ at one end; a read error may be behind it. This rearrangement joins TRBV2 to TRBJ2-5; 16 nucleotides align to TRBD2. Looked up from germline, CDR1 is SNHLY and CDR2 is FYNNEI. The CDR3 spans 16 residues. The CDR3 DNA reads TGTGCCAGCAGGGAAGGGACTAGCGGGAGGGGGGAGACCCAGTACTTC. Protein product: CASREGTSGRGETQYF.

The V gene is TRBV5-4, the J gene TRBJ2-3; 7 nucleotides match TRBD2. The CDR3 has 16 residues. The V and J ends lost 0 bases and 5 bases, in that order; junction bases with no gene match: 9. The germline gives CDR1 SGHNT, CDR2 YYREEE (reference sequence). Here the CDR3 reads CASSLALAGNLDTQYF. The CDR3 DNA reads as TGTGCCAGCAGCTTGGCCTTAGCGGGCAATCTAGATACGCAGTATTTT.

This chain joins TRBV18 and TRBJ2-4, with 9 bases fitting TRBD1. This CDR3 has 17 amino acids. The V gene's germline CDR1 is KGHSH and CDR2 LQKENI. The trim removed 8 bases at V and 3 bases at J, leaving 14 bases unmatched. In DNA form, the CDR3 reads TGTGCCAGCACCATACTCACAGGGGGCGTTGGCAAAAACATTCAGTACTTC. Translation gives CASTILTGGVGKNIQYF. Using reference TRBV18 and TRBJ2-4 for the parts outside the CDR3, the full variable domain is NAGVMQNPRHLVRRRGQEARLRCSPMKGHSHVYWYRQLPEEGLKFMVYLQKENIIDESGMPKERFSAEFPKEGPSILRIQQVVRGDSAAYFCASTILTGGVGKNIQYFGAGTRLSVL.

The chain joins TRBV5-6 to TRBJ2-5; D gene uncertain. The CDR3 is made up of 14 amino acids. The germline V gene has CDR1 SGHDT and CDR2 YYEEEE. With 4 bases removed from V and 0 bases from J, the gap between germline ends came to 10 bases. CDR3 protein: CASSPELYQETQYF. The CDR3 region has the DNA TGTGCCAGCAGCCCGGAGTTGTACCAAGAGACCCAGTACTTC.

Comment on this clone: A read error may produce the germline difference seen at one junction end. J is TRBJ1-1 and V is TRBV13; no clear D. The CDR3 totals 17 residues. Germline V gene lookup returns CDR1 PRHDT and CDR2 FYEKMQ (reference sequence). The CDR3 DNA sequence: TGTGCCAGCAGCTTAGGTACGGTCGAAAGTATGAACCCTGAAGCTTTCTTT. It codes for CASSLGTVESMNPEAFF.